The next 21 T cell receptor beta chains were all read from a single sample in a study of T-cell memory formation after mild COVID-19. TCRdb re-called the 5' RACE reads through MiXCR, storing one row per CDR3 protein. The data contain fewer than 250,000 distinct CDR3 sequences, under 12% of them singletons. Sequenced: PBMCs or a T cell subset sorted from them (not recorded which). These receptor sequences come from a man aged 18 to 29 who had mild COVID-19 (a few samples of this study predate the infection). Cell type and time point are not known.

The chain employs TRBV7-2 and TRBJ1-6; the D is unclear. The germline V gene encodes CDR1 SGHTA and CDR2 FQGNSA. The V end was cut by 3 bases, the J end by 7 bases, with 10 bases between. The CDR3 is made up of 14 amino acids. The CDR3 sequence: CASSFWQANSPLHF. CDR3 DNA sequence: TGTGCCAGCAGCTTTTGGCAGGCCAATTCACCCCTCCACTTT.

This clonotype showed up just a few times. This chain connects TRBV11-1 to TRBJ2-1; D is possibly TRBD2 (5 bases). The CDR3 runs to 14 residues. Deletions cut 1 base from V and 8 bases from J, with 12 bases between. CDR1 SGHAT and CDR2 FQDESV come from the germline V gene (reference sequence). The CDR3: CASSLGTVGDEQFF. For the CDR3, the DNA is TGTGCCAGCAGCTTAGGGACTGTCGGCGATGAGCAGTTCTTC.

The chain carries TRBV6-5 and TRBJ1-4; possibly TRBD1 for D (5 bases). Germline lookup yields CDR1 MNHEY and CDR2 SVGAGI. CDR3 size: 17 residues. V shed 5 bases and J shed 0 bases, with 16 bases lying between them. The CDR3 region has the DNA TGTGCCAGCAGTAGAACGGGGGGACGAGCAACTAATGAAAAACTGTTTTTT. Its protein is CASSRTGGRATNEKLFF.

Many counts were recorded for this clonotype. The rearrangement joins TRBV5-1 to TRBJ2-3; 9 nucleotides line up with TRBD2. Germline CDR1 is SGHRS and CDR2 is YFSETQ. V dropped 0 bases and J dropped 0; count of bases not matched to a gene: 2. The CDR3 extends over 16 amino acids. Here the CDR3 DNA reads TGCGCCAGCAGCTTGGGACTAGCGGCTAGCACAGATACGCAGTATTTT. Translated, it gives CASSLGLAASTDTQYF.

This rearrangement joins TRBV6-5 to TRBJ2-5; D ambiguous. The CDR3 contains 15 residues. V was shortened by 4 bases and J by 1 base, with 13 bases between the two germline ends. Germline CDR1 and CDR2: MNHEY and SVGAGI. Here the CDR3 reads CASSSRPGSQETQYF. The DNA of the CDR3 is TGTGCCAGCAGTTCGAGGCCTGGCAGCCAAGAGACCCAGTACTTC.

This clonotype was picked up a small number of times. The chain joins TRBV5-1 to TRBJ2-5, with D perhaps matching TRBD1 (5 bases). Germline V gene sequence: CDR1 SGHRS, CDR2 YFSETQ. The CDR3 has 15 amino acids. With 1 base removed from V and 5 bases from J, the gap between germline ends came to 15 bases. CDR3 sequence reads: CASSLLQGSKETQYF. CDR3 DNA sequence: TGCGCCAGCAGCTTGCTCCAGGGAAGCAAGGAGACCCAGTACTTC.

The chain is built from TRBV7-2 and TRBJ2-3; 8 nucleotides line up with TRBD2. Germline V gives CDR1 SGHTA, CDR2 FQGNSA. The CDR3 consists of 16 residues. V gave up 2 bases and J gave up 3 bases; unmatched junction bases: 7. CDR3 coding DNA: TGTGCCAGCAGCTTAACACCGGGGGGGCCTACAGATACGCAGTATTTT. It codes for CASSLTPGGPTDTQYF.

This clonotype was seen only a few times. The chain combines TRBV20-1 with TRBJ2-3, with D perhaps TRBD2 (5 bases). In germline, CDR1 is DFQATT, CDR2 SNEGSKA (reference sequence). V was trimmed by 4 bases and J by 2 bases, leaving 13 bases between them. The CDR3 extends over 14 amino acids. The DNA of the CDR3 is TGCAGTGCTACCCGGACTCCTGCCACAGATACGCAGTATTTT. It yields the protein CSATRTPATDTQYF.

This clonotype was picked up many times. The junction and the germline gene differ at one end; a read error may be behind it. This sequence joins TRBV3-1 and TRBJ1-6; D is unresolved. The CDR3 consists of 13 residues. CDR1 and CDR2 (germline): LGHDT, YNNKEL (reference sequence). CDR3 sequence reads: CASRQDYNSPLHF. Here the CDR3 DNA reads TGTGCCAGCAGACAAGACTATAATTCACCCCTCCACTTT.

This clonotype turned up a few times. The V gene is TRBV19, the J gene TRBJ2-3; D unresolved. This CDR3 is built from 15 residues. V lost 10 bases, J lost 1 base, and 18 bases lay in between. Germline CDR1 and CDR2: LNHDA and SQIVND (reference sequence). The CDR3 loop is CATTQTLRGTDTQYF. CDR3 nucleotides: TGTGCCACCACCCAGACCTTGAGAGGCACAGATACGCAGTATTTT.

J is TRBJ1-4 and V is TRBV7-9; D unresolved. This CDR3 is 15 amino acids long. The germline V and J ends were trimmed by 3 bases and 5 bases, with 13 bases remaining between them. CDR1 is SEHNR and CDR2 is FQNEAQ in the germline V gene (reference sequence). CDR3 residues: CASSFSGVGNEKLFF. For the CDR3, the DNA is TGTGCCAGCAGCTTTTCGGGAGTTGGGAATGAAAAACTGTTTTTT.

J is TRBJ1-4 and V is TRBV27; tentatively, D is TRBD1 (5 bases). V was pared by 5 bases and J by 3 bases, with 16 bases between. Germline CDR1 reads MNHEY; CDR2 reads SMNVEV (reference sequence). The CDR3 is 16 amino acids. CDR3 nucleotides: TGTGCCAGCAGTGTCTCCCCCGGGACGGCTAATGAAAAACTGTTTTTT. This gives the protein CASSVSPGTANEKLFF.

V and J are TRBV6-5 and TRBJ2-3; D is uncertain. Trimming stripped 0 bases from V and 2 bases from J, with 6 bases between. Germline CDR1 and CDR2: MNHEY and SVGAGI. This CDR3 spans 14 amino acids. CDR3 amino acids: CASSYSGSTDTQYF. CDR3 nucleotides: TGTGCCAGCAGTTACTCCGGCTCCACAGATACGCAGTATTTT.

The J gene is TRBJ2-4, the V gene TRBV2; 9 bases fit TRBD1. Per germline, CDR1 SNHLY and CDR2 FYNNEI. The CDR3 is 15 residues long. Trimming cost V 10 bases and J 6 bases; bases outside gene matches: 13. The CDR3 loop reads CATKTGGRGGNIQYF. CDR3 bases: TGTGCCACTAAAACAGGGGGCAGAGGGGGAAACATTCAGTACTTC.

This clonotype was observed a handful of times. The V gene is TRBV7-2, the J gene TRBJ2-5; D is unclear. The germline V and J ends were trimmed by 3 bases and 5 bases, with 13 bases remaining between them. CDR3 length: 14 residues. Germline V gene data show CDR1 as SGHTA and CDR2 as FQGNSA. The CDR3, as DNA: TGTGCCAGCAGCTTCTACTCTCTCCGGGAGACCCAGTACTTC. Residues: CASSFYSLRETQYF.

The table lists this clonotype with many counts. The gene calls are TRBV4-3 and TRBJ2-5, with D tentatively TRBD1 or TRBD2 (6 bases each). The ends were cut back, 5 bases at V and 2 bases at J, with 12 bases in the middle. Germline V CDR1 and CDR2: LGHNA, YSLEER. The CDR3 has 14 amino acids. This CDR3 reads CASSEEGGQETQYF. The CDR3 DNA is TGCGCCAGCAGCGAGGAAGGGGGGCAAGAGACCCAGTACTTC.

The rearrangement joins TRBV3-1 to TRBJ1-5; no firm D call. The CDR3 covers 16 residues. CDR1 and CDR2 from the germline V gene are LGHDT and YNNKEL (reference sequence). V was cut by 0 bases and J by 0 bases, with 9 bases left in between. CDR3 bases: TGTGCCAGCAGCCAAGAAGAGAGCTATAGCAATCAGCCCCAGCATTTT. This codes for CASSQEESYSNQPQHF.

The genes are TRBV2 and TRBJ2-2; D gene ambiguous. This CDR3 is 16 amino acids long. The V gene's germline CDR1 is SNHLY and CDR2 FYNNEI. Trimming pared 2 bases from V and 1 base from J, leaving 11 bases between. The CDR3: CASSERASKNTGELFF. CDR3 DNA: TGTGCCAGCAGTGAACGGGCGTCGAAGAACACCGGGGAGCTGTTTTTT.

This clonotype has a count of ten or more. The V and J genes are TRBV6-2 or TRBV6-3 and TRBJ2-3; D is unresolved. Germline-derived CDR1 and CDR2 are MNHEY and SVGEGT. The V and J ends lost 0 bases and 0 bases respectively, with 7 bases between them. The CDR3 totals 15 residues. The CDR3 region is CASSYSVASTDTQYF. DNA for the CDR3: TGTGCCAGCAGTTACTCCGTCGCTAGCACAGATACGCAGTATTTT.

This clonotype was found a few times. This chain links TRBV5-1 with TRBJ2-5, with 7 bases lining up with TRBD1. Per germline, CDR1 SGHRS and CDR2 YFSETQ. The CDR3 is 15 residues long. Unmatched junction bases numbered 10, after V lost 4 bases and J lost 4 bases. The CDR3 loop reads CASSPRLTGRETQYF. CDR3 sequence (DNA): TGCGCCAGCAGCCCGCGCCTGACAGGGCGAGAGACCCAGTACTTC.

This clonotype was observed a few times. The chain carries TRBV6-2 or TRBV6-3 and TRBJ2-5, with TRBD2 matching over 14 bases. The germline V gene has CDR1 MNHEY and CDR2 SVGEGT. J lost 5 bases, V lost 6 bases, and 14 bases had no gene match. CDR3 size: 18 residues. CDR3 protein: CASSLQMGLAGVRETQYF. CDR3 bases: TGTGCCAGCAGCTTACAAATGGGACTAGCGGGGGTTAGGGAGACCCAGTACTTC.